The 2 T cell receptor beta chains presented below share a single source sample, sequenced in a study of blood T cell repertoires in COVID-19. Clones were read by immunoSEQ multiplex PCR, and TCRdb kept only the in-frame ones, dropping some. Of around 150,000 clones listed, about three quarters are singletons. Sample: PBMCs or T cells enriched from blood (not recorded which). Every receptor here comes from a woman aged 45-60 years who had recovered from COVID-19.

This clone was seen repeatedly, ten times or more. The V gene is TRBV4-2, the J gene TRBJ2-3; D is unresolved. Germline V CDR1 and CDR2: LGHNA, YNFKEQ. V was clipped by 4 bases and J by 4 bases, with 18 bases between them. The CDR3 sequence is 16 residues long. The CDR3: CASSPLESPTADTQYF. CDR3 DNA: TGTGCCAGCAGCCCCCTGGAGAGCCCCACCGCAGATACGCAGTATTTT.

This clone was recorded a few times. This chain connects TRBV12-5 to TRBJ2-7; TRBD1 might be the D (5 bases). The CDR3 has 13 residues. V was trimmed by 4 bases and J by 7 bases, leaving 14 bases between them. Germline lookup yields CDR1 LGHNT and CDR2 FRNRAP. CDR3 sequence (DNA): TGTGCTAGTGGTTATACAGGTGCCGGGGAGCAGTACTTC. This encodes CASGYTGAGEQYF.